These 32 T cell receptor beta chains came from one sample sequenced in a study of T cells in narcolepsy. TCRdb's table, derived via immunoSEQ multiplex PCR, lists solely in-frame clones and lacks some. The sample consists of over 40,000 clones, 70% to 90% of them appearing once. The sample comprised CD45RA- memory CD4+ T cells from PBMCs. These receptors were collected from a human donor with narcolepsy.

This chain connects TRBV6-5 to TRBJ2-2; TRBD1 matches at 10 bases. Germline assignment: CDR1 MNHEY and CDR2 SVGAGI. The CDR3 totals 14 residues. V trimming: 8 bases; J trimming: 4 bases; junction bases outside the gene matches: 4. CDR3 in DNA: TGTGCCAGCTGGACAGGGGGGAGCACCGGGGAGCTGTTTTTT. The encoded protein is CASWTGGSTGELFF.

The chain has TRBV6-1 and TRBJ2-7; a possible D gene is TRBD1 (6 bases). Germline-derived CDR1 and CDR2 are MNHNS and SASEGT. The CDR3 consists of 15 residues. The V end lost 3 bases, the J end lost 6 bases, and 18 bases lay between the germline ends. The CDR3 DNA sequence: TGTGCCAGCAGTGATTCGTCAGTGGGGGCCACCGAGCAGTACTTC. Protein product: CASSDSSVGATEQYF.

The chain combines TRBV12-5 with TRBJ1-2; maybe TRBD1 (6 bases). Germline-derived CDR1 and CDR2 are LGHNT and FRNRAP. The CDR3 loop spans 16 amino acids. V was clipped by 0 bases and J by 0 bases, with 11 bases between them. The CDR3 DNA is TGTGCTAGTGGTTTGGTAGTCGGGGGGCCTAACTATGGCTACACCTTC. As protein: CASGLVVGGPNYGYTF.

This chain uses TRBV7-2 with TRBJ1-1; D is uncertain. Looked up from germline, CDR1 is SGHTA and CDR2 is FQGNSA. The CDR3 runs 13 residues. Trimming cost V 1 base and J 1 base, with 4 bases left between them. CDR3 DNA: TGTGCCAGCAGCTTAGACCAGAACACTGAAGCTTTCTTT. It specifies CASSLDQNTEAFF.

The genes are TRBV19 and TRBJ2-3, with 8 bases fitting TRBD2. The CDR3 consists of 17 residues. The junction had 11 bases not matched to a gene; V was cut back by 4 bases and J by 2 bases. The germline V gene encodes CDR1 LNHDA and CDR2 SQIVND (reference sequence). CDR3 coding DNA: TGTGCCAGTAGTAACAAACTAGCGGCTAAGTACACAGATACGCAGTATTTT. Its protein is CASSNKLAAKYTDTQYF. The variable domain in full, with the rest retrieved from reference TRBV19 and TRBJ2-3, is DGGITQSPKYLFRKEGQNVTLSCEQNLNHDAMYWYRQDPGQGLRLIYYSQIVNDFQKGDIAEGYSVSREKKESFPLTVTSAQKNPTAFYLCASSNKLAAKYTDTQYFGPGTRLTVL.

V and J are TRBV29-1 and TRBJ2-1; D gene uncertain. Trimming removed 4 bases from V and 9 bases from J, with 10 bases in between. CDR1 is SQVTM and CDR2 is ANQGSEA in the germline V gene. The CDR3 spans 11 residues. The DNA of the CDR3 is TGCAGCGTTGTAACTGCCACTGAGCAGTTCTTC. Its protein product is CSVVTATEQFF.

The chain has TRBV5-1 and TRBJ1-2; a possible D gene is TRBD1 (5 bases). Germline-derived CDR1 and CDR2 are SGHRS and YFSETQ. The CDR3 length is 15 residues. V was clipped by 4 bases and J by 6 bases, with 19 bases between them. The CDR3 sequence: CASSRAVGGTDGYTF. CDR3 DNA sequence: TGCGCCAGCAGCCGGGCCGTGGGGGGAACGGATGGCTACACCTTC.

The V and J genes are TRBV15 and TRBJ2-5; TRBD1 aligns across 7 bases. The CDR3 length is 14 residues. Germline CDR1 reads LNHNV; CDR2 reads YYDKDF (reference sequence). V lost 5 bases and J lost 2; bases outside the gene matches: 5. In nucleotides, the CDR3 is TGTGCCACCAGCCTGGACAGGAAGCAAGAGACCCAGTACTTC. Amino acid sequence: CATSLDRKQETQYF. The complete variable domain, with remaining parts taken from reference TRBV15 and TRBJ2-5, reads DAMVIQNPRYQVTQFGKPVTLSCSQTLNHNVMYWYQQKSSQAPKLLFHYYDKDFNNEADTPDNFQSRRPNTSFCFLDIRSPGLGDTAMYLCATSLDRKQETQYFGPGTRLLVL.

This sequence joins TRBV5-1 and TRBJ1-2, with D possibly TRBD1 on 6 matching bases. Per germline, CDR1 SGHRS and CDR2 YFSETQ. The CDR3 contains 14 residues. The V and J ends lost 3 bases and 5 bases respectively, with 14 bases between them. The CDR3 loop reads CASSSSQGTYGYTF. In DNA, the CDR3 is TGCGCCAGCAGCTCCAGCCAGGGGACTTATGGCTACACCTTC.

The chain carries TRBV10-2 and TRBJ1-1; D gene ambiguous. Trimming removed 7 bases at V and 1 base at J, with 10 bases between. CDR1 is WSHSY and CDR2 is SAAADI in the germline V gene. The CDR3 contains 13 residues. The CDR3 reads CASKFQPNTEAFF. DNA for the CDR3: TGCGCCAGCAAATTTCAACCGAACACTGAAGCTTTCTTT.

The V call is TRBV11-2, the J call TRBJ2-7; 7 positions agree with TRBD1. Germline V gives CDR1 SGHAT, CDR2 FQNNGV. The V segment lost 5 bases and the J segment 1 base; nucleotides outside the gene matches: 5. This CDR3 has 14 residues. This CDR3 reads CASSRRDRSYEQYF. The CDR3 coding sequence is TGTGCCAGCAGCCGCCGGGACAGATCCTACGAGCAGTACTTC.

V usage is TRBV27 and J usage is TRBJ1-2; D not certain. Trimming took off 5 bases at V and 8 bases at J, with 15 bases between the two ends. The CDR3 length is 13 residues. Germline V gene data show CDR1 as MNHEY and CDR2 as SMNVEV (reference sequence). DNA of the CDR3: TGTGCCAGCAGTCCAGATCTCCACCGCGGCTACACCTTC. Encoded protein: CASSPDLHRGYTF.

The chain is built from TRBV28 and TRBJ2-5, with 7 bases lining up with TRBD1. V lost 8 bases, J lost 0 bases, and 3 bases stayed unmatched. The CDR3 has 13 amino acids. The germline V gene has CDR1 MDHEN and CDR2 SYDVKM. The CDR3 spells CASLQGYQETQYF. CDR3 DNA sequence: TGTGCCAGCCTACAGGGGTACCAAGAGACCCAGTACTTC.

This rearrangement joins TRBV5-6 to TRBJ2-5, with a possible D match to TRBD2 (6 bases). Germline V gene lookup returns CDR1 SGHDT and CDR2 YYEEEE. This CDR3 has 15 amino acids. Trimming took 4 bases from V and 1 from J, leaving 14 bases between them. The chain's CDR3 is CASSLLLAAQETQYF. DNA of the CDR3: TGTGCCAGCAGCCTATTATTAGCGGCCCAAGAGACCCAGTACTTC. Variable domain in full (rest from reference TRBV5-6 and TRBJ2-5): DAGVTQSPTHLIKTRGQQVTLRCSPKSGHDTVSWYQQALGQGPQFIFQYYEEEERQRGNFPDRFSGHQFPNYSSELNVNALLLGDSALYLCASSLLLAAQETQYFGPGTRLLVL.

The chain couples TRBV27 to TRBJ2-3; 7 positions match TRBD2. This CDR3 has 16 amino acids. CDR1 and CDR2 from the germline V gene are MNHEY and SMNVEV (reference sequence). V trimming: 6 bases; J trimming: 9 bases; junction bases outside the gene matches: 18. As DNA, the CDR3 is TGTGCCAGCAGGGGGGGGACTACAACCCGCCCCCTAACGCAGTATTTT. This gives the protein CASRGGTTTRPLTQYF.

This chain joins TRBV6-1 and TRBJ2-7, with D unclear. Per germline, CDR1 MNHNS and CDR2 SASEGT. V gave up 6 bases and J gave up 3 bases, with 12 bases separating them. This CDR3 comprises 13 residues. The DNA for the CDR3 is TGTGCCAGCAGCCCCAGTTTGCGCTACGAGCAGTACTTC. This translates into CASSPSLRYEQYF.

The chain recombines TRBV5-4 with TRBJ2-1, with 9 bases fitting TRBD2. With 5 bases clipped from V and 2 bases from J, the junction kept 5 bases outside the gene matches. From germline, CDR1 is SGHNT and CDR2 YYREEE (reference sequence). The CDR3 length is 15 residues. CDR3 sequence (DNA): TGTGCCAGCAGGGAAGCTAGCGGGGCCTACAATGAGCAGTTCTTC. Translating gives CASREASGAYNEQFF.

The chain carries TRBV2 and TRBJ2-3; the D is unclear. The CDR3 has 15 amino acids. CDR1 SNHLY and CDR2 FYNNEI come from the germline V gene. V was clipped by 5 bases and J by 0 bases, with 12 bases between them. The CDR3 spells CASSPVAISTDTQYF. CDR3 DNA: TGTGCCAGCAGTCCAGTCGCTATAAGCACAGATACGCAGTATTTT.

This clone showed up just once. The CDR3 bases are TGTGCCAGCAGTTTGGAAGCGGGAGCGGCCTACGAGCAGTACTTC. This translates into CASSLEAGAAYEQYF. The chain recombines TRBV28 with TRBJ2-7, with TRBD2 matching 8 bases. The CDR3 sequence is 15 residues long. The germline V gene encodes CDR1 MDHEN and CDR2 SYDVKM. J was trimmed by 2 bases and V by 3 bases; bases with no gene match: 6.

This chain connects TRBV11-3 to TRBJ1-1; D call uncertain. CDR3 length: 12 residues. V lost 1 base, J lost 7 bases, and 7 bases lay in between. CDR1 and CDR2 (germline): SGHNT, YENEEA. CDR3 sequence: CASSLGLSEAFF. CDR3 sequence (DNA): TGTGCCAGCAGCTTAGGTCTCAGTGAAGCTTTCTTT.

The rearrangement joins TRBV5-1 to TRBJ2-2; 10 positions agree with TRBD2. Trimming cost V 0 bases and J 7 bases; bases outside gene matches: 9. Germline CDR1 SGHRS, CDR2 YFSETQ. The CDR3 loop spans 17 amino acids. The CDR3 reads CASSLAASGRYVGELFF. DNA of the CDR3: TGCGCCAGCAGCTTGGCGGCTAGCGGGAGATATGTCGGGGAGCTGTTTTTT. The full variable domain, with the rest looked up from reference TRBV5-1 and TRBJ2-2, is KAGVTQTPRYLIKTRGQQVTLSCSPISGHRSVSWYQQTPGQGLQFLFEYFSETQRNKGNFPGRFSGRQFSNSRSEMNVSTLELGDSALYLCASSLAASGRYVGELFFGEGSRLTVL.

The CDR3 reads CASSVDGPGANVLTF. The CDR3, as DNA: TGTGCCAGCAGCGTAGACGGGCCTGGGGCCAACGTCCTGACTTTC. The rearrangement joins TRBV9 to TRBJ2-6; D remains unclear. CDR1 is SGDLS, CDR2 YYNGEE, per germline. Trimming cost V 0 bases and J 2 bases, with 6 bases left between them. There are 15 residues in the CDR3.

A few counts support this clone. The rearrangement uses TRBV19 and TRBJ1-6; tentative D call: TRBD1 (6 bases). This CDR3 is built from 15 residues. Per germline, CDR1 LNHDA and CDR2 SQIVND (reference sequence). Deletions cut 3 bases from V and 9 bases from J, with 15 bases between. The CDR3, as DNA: TGTGCCAGTAGTATCGGGGGGGCGACCGGTTCACCCCTCCACTTT. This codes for CASSIGGATGSPLHF. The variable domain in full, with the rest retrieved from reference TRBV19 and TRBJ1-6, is DGGITQSPKYLFRKEGQNVTLSCEQNLNHDAMYWYRQDPGQGLRLIYYSQIVNDFQKGDIAEGYSVSREKKESFPLTVTSAQKNPTAFYLCASSIGGATGSPLHFGNGTRLTVT.

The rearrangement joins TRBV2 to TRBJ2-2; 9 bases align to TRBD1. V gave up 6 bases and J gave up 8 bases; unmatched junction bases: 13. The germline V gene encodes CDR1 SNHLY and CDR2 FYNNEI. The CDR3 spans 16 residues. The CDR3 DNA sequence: TGTGCCAGCAGCCCACAGGGGGCGCGGGTAACGGGGGAGCTGTTTTTT. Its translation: CASSPQGARVTGELFF. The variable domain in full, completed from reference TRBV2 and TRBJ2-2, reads EPEVTQTPSHQVTQMGQEVILRCVPISNHLYFYWYRQILGQKVEFLVSFYNNEISEKSEIFDDQFSVERPDGSNFTLKIRSTKLEDSAMYFCASSPQGARVTGELFFGEGSRLTVL.

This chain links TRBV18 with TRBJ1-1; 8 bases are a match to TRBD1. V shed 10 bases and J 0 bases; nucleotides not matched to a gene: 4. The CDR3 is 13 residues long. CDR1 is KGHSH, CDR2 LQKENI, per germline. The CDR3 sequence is CATSTGVNTEAFF. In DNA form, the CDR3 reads TGTGCCACATCGACAGGGGTGAACACTGAAGCTTTCTTT.

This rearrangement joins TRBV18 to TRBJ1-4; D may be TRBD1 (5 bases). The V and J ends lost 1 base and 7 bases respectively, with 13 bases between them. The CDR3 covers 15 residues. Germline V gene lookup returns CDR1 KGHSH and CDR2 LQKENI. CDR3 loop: CASSPRDSGGEKLFF. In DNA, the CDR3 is TGTGCCAGCTCACCACGGGACTCGGGGGGTGAAAAACTGTTTTTT.

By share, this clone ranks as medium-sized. The CDR3 sequence: CATTRERGSPLHF. In DNA form, the CDR3 reads TGTGCCACCACAAGGGAGAGGGGTTCACCCCTCCACTTT. This chain joins TRBV27 and TRBJ1-6, with D maybe TRBD1 (5 bases). The CDR3 is 13 amino acids. Germline V gene lookup returns CDR1 MNHEY and CDR2 SMNVEV (reference sequence). V was trimmed by 10 bases and J by 9 bases, leaving 16 bases between them.

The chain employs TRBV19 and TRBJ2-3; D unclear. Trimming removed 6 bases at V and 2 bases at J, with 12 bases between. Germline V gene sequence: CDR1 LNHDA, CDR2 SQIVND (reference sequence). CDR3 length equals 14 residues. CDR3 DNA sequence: TGTGCCAGTAGCCTTCTGGGTTCCACAGATACGCAGTATTTT. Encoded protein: CASSLLGSTDTQYF. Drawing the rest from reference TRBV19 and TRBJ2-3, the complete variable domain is DGGITQSPKYLFRKEGQNVTLSCEQNLNHDAMYWYRQDPGQGLRLIYYSQIVNDFQKGDIAEGYSVSREKKESFPLTVTSAQKNPTAFYLCASSLLGSTDTQYFGPGTRLTVL.

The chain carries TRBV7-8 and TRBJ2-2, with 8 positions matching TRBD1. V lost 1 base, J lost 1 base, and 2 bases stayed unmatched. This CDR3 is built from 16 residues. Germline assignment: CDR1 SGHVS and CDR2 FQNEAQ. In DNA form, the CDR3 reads TGTGCCAGCAGCTTAGGGACAGGGCGGAACACCGGGGAGCTGTTTTTT. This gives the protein CASSLGTGRNTGELFF.

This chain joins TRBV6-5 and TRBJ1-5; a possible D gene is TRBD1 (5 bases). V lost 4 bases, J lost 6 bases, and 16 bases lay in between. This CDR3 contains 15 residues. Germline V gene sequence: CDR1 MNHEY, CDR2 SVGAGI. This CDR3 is CASSSTGTGLQPQHF. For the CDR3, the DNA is TGTGCCAGCAGTTCAACCGGGACGGGTCTTCAGCCCCAGCATTTT.

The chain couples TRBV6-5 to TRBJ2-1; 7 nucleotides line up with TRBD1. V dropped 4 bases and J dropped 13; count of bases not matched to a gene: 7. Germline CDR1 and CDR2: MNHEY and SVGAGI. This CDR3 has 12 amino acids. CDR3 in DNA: TGTGCCAGCAGTTCCCCGACAGGGTTACAGTTCTTC. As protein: CASSSPTGLQFF.

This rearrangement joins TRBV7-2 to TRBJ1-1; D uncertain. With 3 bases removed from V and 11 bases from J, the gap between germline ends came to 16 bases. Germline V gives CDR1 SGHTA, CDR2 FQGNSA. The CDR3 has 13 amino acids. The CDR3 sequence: CASSFPIGGSAFF. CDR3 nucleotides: TGTGCCAGCAGCTTCCCCATAGGAGGCTCGGCTTTCTTT. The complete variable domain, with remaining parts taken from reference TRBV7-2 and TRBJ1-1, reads GAGVSQSPSNKVTEKGKDVELRCDPISGHTALYWYRQSLGQGLEFLIYFQGNSAPDKSGLPSDRFSAERTGGSVSTLTIQRTQQEDSAVYLCASSFPIGGSAFFGQGTRLTVV.